This TCR gamma chain was observed in a study of Vγ9Vδ2 T cells in congenital toxoplasmosis (dated by TCRdb to the early 2020s). A note on the overall study: The diagnosis of congenital toxoplasmosis relied on IgG, IgM and IgA serology, Western blot and an in-house interferon-gamma release assay. In this study, researchers looked at the gamma and delta chain CDR3 repertoires of sorted blood gammadelta T cells, comparing infants congenitally infected with T. gondii against uninfected infants. Repertoire sequencing was done on samples from infants at 2 months after birth and at 1 year of age. At 2 months, TCR sequencing included roughly 5 infected and 9 to 10 uninfected infants, while at 1 year the sequenced group was 3 infected and 4 uninfected infants.

This clone was seen a few times. What antigen it recognizes has not been identified. Translating this DNA gives a protein that differs at residue 7 from the TCRdb one, which belongs to a much larger clone; a read error is likely, and the protein shown is this translation. Mothers of both infected and uninfected infants received the same treatment, using spiramycin and/or pyrimethamine plus sulfadiazine plus folinic acid. Every infant, whether infected or uninfected, was delivered at term, after more than 37 weeks of gestation. Roughly 0.91 mL of blood was turned into PBMCs through Lymphoprep gradient centrifugation, and the PBMCs were then cryopreserved in liquid nitrogen and sent to Belgium. After thawing, PBMCs were labeled with Zombie NIR viability dye and stained with CD3, TCR gammadelta, Vgamma9 and Vdelta2 antibodies. A FACSAria III was used to sort CD3+ TCRgammadelta+ T cells, reaching a mean purity of roughly 98%. For each sample, RNA was extracted from about 9,700 sorted gammadelta T cells with the RNeasy Micro Kit. Each infant was born to a mother who had been enrolled with a primary T. gondii infection during pregnancy. Peripheral blood was collected from the infants at an outpatient microbiology and virology center in Pavia, Italy.

Overall study outcomes, separate from this receptor: At 2 months, TRGV9 and TRDV2 CDR3s of infected infants appeared to carry fewer N additions than uninfected infants, especially TRDV2-TRDJ1 sequences. In roughly 2-month-old infants, germline-encoded fetal-type TRDV2 CDR3 sequences seemed to be more common in infected than in uninfected infants, which suggests a footprint of in utero expansion. Two months was the earliest age with enough suitable sample material for TCR repertoire analysis, so newborn repertoires were not sequenced. High prevalence of a public TRGV9 clonotype was observed in both infected and uninfected infants. Repertoire differences between infected and uninfected infants were less clear at 1 year of age than at 2 months.

cDNA was made by template-switch reverse transcription with TRGC- and TRDC-specific primers in one tube, using SuperScript II. The TRGC primer was designed for binding to both the TRGC1 and TRGC2 constant genes. TRG and TRD amplification used the KAPA Real-Time Library Amplification Kit, with AMPure XP bead purification between steps. Index PCR with the Nextera XT Index Kit was used to attach Illumina sequencing adapters. An Illumina MiSeq running the V2 300 kit was used to sequence the TRG and TRD amplicons, producing 150 bp paired-end reads. The paper's processing steps were these. Before any further analysis, FastQC version 0.11.8 was used to assess read quality. Reads were mapped to GenBank TRG or TRD reference genes, and MiXCR version 3.0.3 was used to assemble CDR3 sequences. MiXCR defaults were kept, except that TRDD gene segments were assembled using 3 rather than 5 consecutive nucleotides. N additions, CDR3 length, J segment length and clonotype sharing between samples were all calculated using VDJtools version 1.2.1. Out-of-frame CDR3 sequences and those containing stop codons were excluded from analysis. Infant repertoires were assessed for overlap with previously published fetal, cord blood and adult blood Vgamma9Vdelta2 repertoires. TCRdb reanalyzed the public reads with the CATT caller, and identical DNA sequences were merged afterwards. The V and J calls were determined by TCRdb, not by the authors. Counted in this sample were 300 or so gamma-chain clones; 52% of them appeared once. The ten top clones hold 50% to 60% of the sample.

The germline V gene (reference sequence) supplies CDR1 GITISATS and CDR2 ISYDGTV. For this chain, trimming is 2 bases at the V end and 9 bases at the J end, and the number of junction bases without a gene match is 4. The CDR3 starts with the cysteine, ends with the phenylalanine, and has 15 residues. Here the CDR3 DNA is all that survives: 45 bases in frame from base 1. The rearranged chain carries TRGV9 and TRGJP. Material: gamma-delta T cells from blood. The receptor comes from a child under 10 years old born to a mother with Toxoplasma gondii infection during pregnancy, either congenitally infected or uninfected (not recorded which). The CDR3 has the sequence CALWEAVLGKKIKVF. The nucleotide sequence reads as follows: TGTGCCTTGTGGGAGGCCGTGTTGGGCAAAAAAATCAAGGTATTT.